This TCR beta chain originates from a study of T cells in Graves' hyperthyroidism and ophthalmopathy. Study-level background: Peripheral blood draws took place at initial diagnosis, ahead of any treatment.

Germline V gene data show CDR1 as SGHTA and CDR2 as FQGTGA. The junction had 8 bases not matched to a gene; V was cut back by 5 bases and J by 7 bases. The CDR3 sequence is 15 residues long. Newly diagnosed hyperthyroidism, duration under 2 months, in patients aged 18 to 65. In making diagnoses, clinical symptoms, serum thyroxine and TRAb, thyroid ultrasound and orbital computed tomography were all used. This clonotype has only a few counts. TCR beta CDR3 region amplification was performed from RNA transcripts. When the TCR CDR3 underwent first-round RT-PCR, the HTBI primer set was used. TCRdb re-called the multiplex PCR reads through MiXCR, storing one row per CDR3 protein. The table lists roughly 300,000 distinct CDR3 sequences, roughly 14% of them singletons.

V usage is TRBV7-3 and J usage is TRBJ2-1; 10 bases match TRBD1. Sequenced: blood. This TCR was sampled from a woman in her thirties with Graves' hyperthyroidism. The CDR3 sequence: CASSTRDRGVNEQFF. DNA of the CDR3: TGTGCCAGCAGCACCCGGGACAGGGGAGTAAATGAGCAGTTCTTC.